This TCR beta chain was identified in a study of shared clonotypes between healthy human individuals. On this clone: Its antigen is unknown. Given a far larger clone just one base away, this is likely a sequencing read error.

Study-level points and caveats: Genetic and exposure-history diversity was limited by the small donor number.

V gave up 4 bases and J gave up 2 bases; unmatched junction bases: 8. The CDR3 sequence is 16 residues long. CDR1 is LGHNA and CDR2 is YNFKEQ in the germline V gene. TCRdb keeps only in-frame clones here, not all; method: immunoSEQ multiplex PCR. The sample lists 730,000 or so clones; approximately 75% were seen once. The TCR sequence derives from a woman in her 30s in good health. The rearrangement joins TRBV4-2 to TRBJ2-7; 10 nucleotides agree with TRBD2. Sequenced: memory CD4+ T cells sorted from blood. Subset in this sample: CD45RA-negative fraction. For the CDR3, the DNA is TGTGCCAGCAGCCGATTTTTAGGACTAGCGGCCTACGAGCAGTACTTC. Amino acids: CASSRFLGLAAYEQYF.